A single T cell receptor beta chain is shown here with its context. The source of the sample is a study of blood T cell repertoires in COVID-19. Study processing details: Nucleated cell counts were estimated from reference gene primer amplification. TCRdb's table, derived via immunoSEQ multiplex PCR, lists solely in-frame clones and lacks some. V, J and clone size are taken as reported in that table, and D and trimming were inferred from the DNA itself. The sample records about 69,000 clones, over 75% being singletons. From germline, CDR1 is KGHSH and CDR2 LQKENI. The CDR3 extends over 16 amino acids. Trimming at V came to 2 bases and at J to 4 bases, leaving 5 bases not matched to a gene.

The receptor was isolated from an elderly man with acute or convalescent COVID-19. Sequencing used peripheral blood. The chain links TRBV18 to TRBJ2-1; 10 positions match TRBD1. DNA for the CDR3: TGTGCCAGCTCACCAGGACAGGGGGGGATTTACAATGAGCAGTTCTTC. Its protein product is CASSPGQGGIYNEQFF.